This T cell receptor (beta chain) was profiled in a study of T-cell reconstitution after alpha-beta-depleted transplantation in children. A TCRbeta library incorporating unique molecular identifiers was prepared. MiXCR, run by TCRdb on the PCR reads, gives a single entry per CDR3 protein. The profile shows approximately 300,000 distinct CDR3 sequences, 11% of them singletons. The CDR3 extends over 13 amino acids. The germline V gene has CDR1 SGHRS and CDR2 YFSETQ. V lost 5 bases to trimming and J lost 7 bases; unmatched junction nucleotides: 6. This clonotype was seen many times. Its antigen remains unidentified. Study observations and caveats: Surviving recipient T cells and thymic progenitors underlay high day-60 TCRbeta diversity in some patients. Reportedly, alpha-beta T cells present about two months post-transplant originated from several hundred expanded clones of graft origin. When one year had passed after transplant, most T-cell counts and diversity came from newly produced T cells.

Material: peripheral blood, obtained 180 days after TCRalphabeta/CD19-depleted stem cell transplant. This receptor was taken from a male patient aged 2 to 9 who had a stem cell transplant for chronic granulomatous disease, so the T cells may come from the graft donor. This chain uses TRBV5-1 with TRBJ1-5, with 7 bases lining up with TRBD1. In nucleotides, the CDR3 is TGCGCCAGCAGGTTGAGGGGGCTACAGCCCCAGCATTTT. Its protein is CASRLRGLQPQHF.